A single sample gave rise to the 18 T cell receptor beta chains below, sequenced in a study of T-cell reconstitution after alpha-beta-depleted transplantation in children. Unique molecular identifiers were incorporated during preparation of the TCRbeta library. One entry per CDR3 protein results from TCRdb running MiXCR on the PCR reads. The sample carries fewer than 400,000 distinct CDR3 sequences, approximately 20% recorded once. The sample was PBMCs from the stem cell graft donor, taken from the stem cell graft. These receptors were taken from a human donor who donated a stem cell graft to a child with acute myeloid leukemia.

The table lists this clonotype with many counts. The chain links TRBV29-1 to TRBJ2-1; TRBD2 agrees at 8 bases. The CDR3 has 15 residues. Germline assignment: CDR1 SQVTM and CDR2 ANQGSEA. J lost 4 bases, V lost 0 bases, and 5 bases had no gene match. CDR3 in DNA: TGCAGCGTTGAAGATCCGACTAGCGCATACAATGAGCAGTTCTTC. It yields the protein CSVEDPTSAYNEQFF.

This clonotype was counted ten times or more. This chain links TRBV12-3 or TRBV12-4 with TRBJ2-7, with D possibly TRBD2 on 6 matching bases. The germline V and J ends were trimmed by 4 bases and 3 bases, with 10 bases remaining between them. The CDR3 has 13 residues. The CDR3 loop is CASSSHGSYEQYF. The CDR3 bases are TGTGCCAGCAGTTCCCACGGGAGCTACGAGCAGTACTTC.

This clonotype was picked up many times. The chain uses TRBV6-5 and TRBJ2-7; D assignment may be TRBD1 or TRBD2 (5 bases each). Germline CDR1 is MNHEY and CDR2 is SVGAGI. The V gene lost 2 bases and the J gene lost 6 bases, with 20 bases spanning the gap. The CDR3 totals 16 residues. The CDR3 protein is CASSYRGAANPSEQYF. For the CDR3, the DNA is TGTGCCAGCAGTTACCGAGGGGCCGCCAACCCCTCCGAGCAGTACTTC.

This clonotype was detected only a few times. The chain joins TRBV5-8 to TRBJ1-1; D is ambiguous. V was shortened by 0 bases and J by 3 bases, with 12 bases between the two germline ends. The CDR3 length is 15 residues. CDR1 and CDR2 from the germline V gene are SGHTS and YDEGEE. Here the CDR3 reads CASSLVAVFDTEAFF. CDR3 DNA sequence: TGTGCCAGCAGCTTGGTGGCAGTCTTTGACACTGAAGCTTTCTTT.

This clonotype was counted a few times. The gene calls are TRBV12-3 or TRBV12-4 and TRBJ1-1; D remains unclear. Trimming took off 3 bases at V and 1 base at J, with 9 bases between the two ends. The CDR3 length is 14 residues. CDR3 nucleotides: TGTGCCAGCAGTTTTTGGACTTCGAACACTGAAGCTTTCTTT. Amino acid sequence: CASSFWTSNTEAFF.

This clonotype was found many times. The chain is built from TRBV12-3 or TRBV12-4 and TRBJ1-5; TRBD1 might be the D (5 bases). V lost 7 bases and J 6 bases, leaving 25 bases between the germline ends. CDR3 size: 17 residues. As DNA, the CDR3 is TGTGCCAGCAACTCGACTCCCTCCGGGACCGGCCTTCAGCCCCAGCATTTT. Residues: CASNSTPSGTGLQPQHF.

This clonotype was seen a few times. CDR3 in amino acids: CASSELGTGGMNTEAFF. The CDR3 nucleotides are TGTGCCAGCAGTGAATTGGGTACAGGGGGGATGAACACTGAAGCTTTCTTT. This chain uses TRBV25-1 with TRBJ1-1; TRBD1 aligns across 8 bases. Looked up from germline, CDR1 is MGHDK and CDR2 is SYGVNS. The CDR3 contains 17 residues. V lost 1 base, J lost 0 bases, and 7 bases stayed unmatched. Full variable domain (missing parts from reference TRBV25-1 and TRBJ1-1): EADIYQTPRYLVIGTGKKITLECSQTMGHDKMYWYQQDPGMELHLIHYSYGVNSTEKGDLSSESTVSRIRTEHFPLTLESARPSHTSQYLCASSELGTGGMNTEAFFGQGTRLTVV.

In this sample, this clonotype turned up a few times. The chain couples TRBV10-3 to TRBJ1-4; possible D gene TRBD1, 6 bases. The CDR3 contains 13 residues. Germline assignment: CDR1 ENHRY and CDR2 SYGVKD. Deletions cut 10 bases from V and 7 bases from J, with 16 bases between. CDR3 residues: CATREGGSEKLFF. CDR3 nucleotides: TGTGCCACGAGGGAGGGGGGAAGTGAAAAACTGTTTTTT.

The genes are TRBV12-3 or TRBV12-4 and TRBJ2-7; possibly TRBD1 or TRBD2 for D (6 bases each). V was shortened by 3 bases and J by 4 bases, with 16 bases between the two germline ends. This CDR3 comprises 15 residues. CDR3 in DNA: TGTGCCAGCAGTTTTGAGGGGGGAAAATCTTACGAGCAGTACTTC. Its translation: CASSFEGGKSYEQYF.

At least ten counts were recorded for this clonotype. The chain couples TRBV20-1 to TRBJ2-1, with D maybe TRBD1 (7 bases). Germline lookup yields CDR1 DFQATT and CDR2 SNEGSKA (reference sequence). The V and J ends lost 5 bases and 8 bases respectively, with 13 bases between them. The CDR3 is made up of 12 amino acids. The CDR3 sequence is CSADFRGDEQFF. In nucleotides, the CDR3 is TGCAGTGCTGACTTCAGGGGGGATGAGCAGTTCTTC.

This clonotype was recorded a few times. For the CDR3, the DNA is TGCAGTGCTAGCGGGAGTACCCCCTCCTACAATGAGCAGTTCTTC. Its translation: CSASGSTPSYNEQFF. The chain has TRBV20-1 and TRBJ2-1; D possibly corresponds to TRBD2 (6 bases). CDR3 length: 15 residues. CDR1 and CDR2 from the germline V gene are DFQATT and SNEGSKA (reference sequence). V was pared by 3 bases and J by 0 bases, with 12 bases between.

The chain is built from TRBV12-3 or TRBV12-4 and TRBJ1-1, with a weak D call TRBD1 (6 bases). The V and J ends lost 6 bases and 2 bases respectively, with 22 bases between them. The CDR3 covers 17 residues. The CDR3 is CASSRTASNRANTEAFF. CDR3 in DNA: TGTGCCAGCAGCCGGACGGCCTCTAACAGGGCTAACACTGAAGCTTTCTTT.

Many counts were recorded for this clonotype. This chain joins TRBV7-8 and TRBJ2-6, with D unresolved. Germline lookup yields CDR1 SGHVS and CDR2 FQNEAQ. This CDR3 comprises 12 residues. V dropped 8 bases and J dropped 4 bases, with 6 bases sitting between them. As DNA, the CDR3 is TGTGCCAGCCGCGCCGGGGCCAACGTCCTGACTTTC. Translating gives CASRAGANVLTF.

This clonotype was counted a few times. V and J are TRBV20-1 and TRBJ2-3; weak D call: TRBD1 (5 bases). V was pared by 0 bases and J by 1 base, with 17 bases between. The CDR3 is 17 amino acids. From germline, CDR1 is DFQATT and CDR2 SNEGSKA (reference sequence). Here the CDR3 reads CSARDAAHGARTDTQYF. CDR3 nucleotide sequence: TGCAGTGCTAGAGATGCGGCCCATGGGGCCCGCACAGATACGCAGTATTTT.

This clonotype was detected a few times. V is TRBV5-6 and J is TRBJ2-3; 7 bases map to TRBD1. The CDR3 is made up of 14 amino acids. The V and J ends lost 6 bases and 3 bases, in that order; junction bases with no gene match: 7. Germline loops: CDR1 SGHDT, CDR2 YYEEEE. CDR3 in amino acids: CASTLPGGTDTQYF. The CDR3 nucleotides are TGTGCCAGCACTTTACCAGGGGGTACAGATACGCAGTATTTT. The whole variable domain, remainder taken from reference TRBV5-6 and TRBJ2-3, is DAGVTQSPTHLIKTRGQQVTLRCSPKSGHDTVSWYQQALGQGPQFIFQYYEEEERQRGNFPDRFSGHQFPNYSSELNVNALLLGDSALYLCASTLPGGTDTQYFGPGTRLTVL.

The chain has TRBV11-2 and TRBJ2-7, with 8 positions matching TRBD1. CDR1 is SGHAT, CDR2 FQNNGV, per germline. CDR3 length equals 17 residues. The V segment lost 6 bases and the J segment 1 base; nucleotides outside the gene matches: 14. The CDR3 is CASRSLARDRPSYEQYF. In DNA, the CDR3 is TGTGCCAGCAGATCCTTGGCTCGGGACAGGCCATCCTACGAGCAGTACTTC.

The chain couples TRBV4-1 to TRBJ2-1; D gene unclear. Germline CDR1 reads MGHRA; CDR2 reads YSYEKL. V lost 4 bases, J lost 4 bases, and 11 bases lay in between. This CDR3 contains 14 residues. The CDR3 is CASSLPYGYNEQFF. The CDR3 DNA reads TGCGCCAGCAGCCTGCCGTACGGATACAATGAGCAGTTCTTC.

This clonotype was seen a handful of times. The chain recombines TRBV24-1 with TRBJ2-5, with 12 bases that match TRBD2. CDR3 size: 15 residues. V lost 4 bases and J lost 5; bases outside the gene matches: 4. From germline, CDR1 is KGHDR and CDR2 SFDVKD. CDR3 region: CATSEPTSGSETQYF. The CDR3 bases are TGTGCCACCAGTGAGCCGACTAGCGGGAGTGAGACCCAGTACTTC.